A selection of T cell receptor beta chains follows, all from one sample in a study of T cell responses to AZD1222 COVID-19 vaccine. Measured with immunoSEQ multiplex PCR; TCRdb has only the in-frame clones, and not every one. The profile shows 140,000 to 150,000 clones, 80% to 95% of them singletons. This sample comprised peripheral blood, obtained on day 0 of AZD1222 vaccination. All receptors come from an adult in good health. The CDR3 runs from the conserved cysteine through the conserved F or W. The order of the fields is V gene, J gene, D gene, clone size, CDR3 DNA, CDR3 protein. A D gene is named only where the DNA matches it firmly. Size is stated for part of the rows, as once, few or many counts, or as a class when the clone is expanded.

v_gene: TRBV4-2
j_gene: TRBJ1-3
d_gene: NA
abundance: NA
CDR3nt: TGTGCCAGCAGCCAAAAGCCGGGACTGATCAGCTCTGGAAACACCATATATTTT
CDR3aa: CASSQKPGLISSGNTIYF

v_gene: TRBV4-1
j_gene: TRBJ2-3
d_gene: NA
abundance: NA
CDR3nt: TGCGCCAGCAGAAAATTTGAGAGGGACACAGATACGCAGTATTTT
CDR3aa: CASRKFERDTDTQYF

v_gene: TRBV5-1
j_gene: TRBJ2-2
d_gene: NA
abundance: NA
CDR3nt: TGCGCCAGCAGCTTTGAGAATACGAACACCGGGGAGCTGTTTTTT
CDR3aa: CASSFENTNTGELFF

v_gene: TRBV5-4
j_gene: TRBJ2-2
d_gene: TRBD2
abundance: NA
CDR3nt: TGTGCCAGCAGCCCACGACCTCGGAGCGGGAGGGCCACCGGGGAGCTGTTTTTT
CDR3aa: CASSPRPRSGRATGELFF

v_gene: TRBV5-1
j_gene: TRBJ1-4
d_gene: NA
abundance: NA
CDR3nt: TGCGCCAGCAGCTTGTCGGGGGGCGGGCCAGGCAATGAAAAACTGTTTTTT
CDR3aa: CASSLSGGGPGNEKLFF

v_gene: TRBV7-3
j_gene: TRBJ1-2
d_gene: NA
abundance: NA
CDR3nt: TGTGCCAGCAGCCAAAATGGGGGCGAAGGCTACACCTTC
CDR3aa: CASSQNGGEGYTF

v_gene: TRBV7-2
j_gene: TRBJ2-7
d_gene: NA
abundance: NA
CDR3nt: TGTGCCAGCAGCCCCAGAGGGGGGCACCTTGGGGACGAGCAGTACTTC
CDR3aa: CASSPRGGHLGDEQYF

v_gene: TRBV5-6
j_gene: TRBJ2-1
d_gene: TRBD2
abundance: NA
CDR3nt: TGTGCCAGCAGCTTGGGGGCGGGAGTGAGATACAATGAGCAGTTCTTC
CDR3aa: CASSLGAGVRYNEQFF

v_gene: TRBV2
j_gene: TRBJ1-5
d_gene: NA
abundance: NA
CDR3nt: TGTGCCAGCAGACGGACCCCCCCCTGGGCGATACCCAATCAGCCCCAGCATTTT
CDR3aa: CASRRTPPWAIPNQPQHF

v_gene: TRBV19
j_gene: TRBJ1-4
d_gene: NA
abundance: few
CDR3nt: TGTGCCAGCAGTAGTTTCGGGGGTTCAAATAATGAAAAACTGTTTTTT
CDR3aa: CASSSFGGSNNEKLFF

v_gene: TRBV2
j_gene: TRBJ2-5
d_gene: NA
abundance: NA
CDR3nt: TGTGCCAGCAGTTCCCGGGCCTCGGGGGAGACCCAGTACTTC
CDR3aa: CASSSRASGETQYF

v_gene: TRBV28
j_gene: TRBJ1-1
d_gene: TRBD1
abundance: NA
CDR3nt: TGTGCCAGCAGCCAGGGGGCGGCCACTGAAGCTTTCTTT
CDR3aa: CASSQGAATEAFF

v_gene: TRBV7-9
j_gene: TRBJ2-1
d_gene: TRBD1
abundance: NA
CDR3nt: TGTGCCAGCAGCTCACTCCTAGGGGGCAGGCCCTCCAATGAGCAGTTCTTC
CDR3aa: CASSSLLGGRPSNEQFF

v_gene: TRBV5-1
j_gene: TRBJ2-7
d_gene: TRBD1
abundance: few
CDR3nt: TGCGCCAGCAGCCTTCACCCGGGACAGGGGAGCGAGCAGTACTTC
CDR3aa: CASSLHPGQGSEQYF

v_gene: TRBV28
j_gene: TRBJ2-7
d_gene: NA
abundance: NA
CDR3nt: TGTGCCAGCAGTTTAACGCGTATTGGGGGACTTAGCGAGCAGTACTTC
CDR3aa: CASSLTRIGGLSEQYF

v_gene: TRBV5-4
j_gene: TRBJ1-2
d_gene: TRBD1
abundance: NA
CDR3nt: TGTGCCAGCAGCTTGGAGGGGACAGGGCCAGACTATGGCTACACCTTC
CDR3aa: CASSLEGTGPDYGYTF

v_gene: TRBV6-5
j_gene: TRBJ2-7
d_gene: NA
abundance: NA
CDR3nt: TGTGCCAGCAGTTACTCTGCGGACCTCACCTACGAGCAGTACTTC
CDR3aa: CASSYSADLTYEQYF

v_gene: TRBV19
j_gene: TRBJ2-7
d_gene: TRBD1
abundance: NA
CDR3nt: TGTGCCAGCAGGGACAGTTCCTTTTCCTACGAGCAGTACTTC
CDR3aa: CASRDSSFSYEQYF

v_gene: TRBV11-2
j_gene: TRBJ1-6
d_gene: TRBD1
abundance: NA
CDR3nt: TGTGCCAGCAGCTTTGGGACAGGCAATTCACCCCTCCACTTT
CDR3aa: CASSFGTGNSPLHF

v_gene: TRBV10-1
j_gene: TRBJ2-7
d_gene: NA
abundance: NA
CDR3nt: TGCGCCAGCAGTGAAGGAAGGAGGTCTAATGGCGAGCAGTACTTC
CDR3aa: CASSEGRRSNGEQYF

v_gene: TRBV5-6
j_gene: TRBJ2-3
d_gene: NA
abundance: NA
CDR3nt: TGTGCCAGCAGCTTAACGCGGGTTTCTAGCACAGATACGCAGTATTTT
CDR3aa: CASSLTRVSSTDTQYF

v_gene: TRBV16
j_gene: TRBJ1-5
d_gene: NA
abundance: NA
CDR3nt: TGTGCCAGCAGCCAATTGGGCTCGGGAGGCCCCAGCAATCAGCCCCAGCATTTT
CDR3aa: CASSQLGSGGPSNQPQHF

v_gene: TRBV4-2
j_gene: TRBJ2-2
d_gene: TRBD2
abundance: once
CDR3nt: TGTGCCAGCAGCCGCGTTCCGTTCAGACTAGCGGGAGGGCCGGGCACCGGGGAGCTGTTTTTT
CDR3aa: CASSRVPFRLAGGPGTGELFF

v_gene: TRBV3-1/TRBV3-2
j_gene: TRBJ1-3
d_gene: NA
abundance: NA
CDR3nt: TGTGCCAGCAGCCAATGGGCGTCCCGGGGAAACACCATATATTTT
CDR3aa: CASSQWASRGNTIYF

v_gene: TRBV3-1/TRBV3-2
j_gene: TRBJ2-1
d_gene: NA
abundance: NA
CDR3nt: TGTGCCAGCAGCCGGCTACCTTCCGGGAATGAGCAGTTCTTC
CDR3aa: CASSRLPSGNEQFF

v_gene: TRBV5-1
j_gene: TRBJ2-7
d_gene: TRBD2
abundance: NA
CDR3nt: TGCGCCAGCAGCCCTAGGACTAGCGGGGCCTACGAGCAGTACTTC
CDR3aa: CASSPRTSGAYEQYF

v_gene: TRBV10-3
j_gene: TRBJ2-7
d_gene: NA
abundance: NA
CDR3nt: TGTGCCATCAGTGAGTCTGGCCTTATGGGTTACGAGCAGTACTTC
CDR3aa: CAISESGLMGYEQYF

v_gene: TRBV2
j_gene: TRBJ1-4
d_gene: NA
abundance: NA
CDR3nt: TGTGCCAGCAGTGAACTCGGTAGTAATGAAAACCTGTTTTTT
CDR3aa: CASSELGSNENLFF

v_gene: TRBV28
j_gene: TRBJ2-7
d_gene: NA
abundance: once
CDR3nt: TGTGCCAGCAGTGCCCGGCTTATCCGGTCCCGGAGTGGAGAGCAGTACTTC
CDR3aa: CASSARLIRSRSGEQYF

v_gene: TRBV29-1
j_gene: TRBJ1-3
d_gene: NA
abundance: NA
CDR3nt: TGCAGCGTCACATCTAGGAAACTCTCTGGAAACACCATATATTTT
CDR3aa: CSVTSRKLSGNTIYF

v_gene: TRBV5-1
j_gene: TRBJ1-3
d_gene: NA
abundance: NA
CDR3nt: TGCGCCAGCAGCCTTGTGGCCGGCCTCTCTGGAAACACCATATATTTT
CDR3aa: CASSLVAGLSGNTIYF

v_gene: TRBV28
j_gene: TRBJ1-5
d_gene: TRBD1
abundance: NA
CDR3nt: TGTGCCAGCAGTTTCTCGGACAGGGGGCATCAGCCCCAGCATTTT
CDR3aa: CASSFSDRGHQPQHF

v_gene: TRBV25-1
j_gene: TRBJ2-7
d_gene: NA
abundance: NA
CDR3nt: TGTGCCAGCAGTGGGATCTCCTACGAGCAGTACTTC
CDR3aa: CASSGISYEQYF

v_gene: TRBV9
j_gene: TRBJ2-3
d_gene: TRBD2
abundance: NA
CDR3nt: TGTGCCAGCAGCCCGGGACTAGCGGGAGGCGGGGGGACAGATACGCAGTATTTT
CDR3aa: CASSPGLAGGGGTDTQYF

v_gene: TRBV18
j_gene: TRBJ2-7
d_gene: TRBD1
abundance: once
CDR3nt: TGTGCCAGCTCATCTAGACAGGGTTCCCACGAGCAGTACTTC
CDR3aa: CASSSRQGSHEQYF

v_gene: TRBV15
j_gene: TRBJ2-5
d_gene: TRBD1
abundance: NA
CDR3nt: TGTGCCACCAGCAGAGATGCAGGGGGCGGAGAGACCCAGTACTTC
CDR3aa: CATSRDAGGGETQYF

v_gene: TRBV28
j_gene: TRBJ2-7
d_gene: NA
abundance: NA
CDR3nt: TGTGCCAGCAGGGATAGACTAAGAGGCGAGCAGTACTTC
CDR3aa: CASRDRLRGEQYF

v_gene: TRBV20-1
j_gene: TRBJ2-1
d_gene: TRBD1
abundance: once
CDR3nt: TGCAGTGCTAGTCCCGGGACAGGGAAAGAAATTTACAATGAGCAGTTCTTC
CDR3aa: CSASPGTGKEIYNEQFF

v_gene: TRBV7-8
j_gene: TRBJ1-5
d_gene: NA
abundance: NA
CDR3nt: TGTGCCAGCAGCCCTACCAGGACAGCGAGGAATCAGCCCCAGCATTTT
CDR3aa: CASSPTRTARNQPQHF

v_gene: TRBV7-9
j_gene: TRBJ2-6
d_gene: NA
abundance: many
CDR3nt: TGTGCCAGCAGCCCAGGGACGGAGGGAAGTAGTGGGGCCAACGTCCTGACTTTC
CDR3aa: CASSPGTEGSSGANVLTF

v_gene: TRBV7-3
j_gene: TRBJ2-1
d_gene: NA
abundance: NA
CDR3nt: TGTGCCAGCAGCGGGGGACTCGCCAATGAGCAGTTCTTC
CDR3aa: CASSGGLANEQFF

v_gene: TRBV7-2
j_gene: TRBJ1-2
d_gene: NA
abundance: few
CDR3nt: TGTGCCAGCAGCTCGTACTCTAACTATGGCTACACCTTC
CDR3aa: CASSSYSNYGYTF

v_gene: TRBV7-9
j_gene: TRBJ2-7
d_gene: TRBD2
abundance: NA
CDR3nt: TGTGCCAGCAGCTCCGGACTAGGGAGTTTCTACGAGCAGTACTTC
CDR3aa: CASSSGLGSFYEQYF

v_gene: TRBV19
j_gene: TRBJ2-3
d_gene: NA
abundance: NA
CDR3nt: TGTGCCAGTAGTATAGTGGGGAGTTTCGCAGATACGCAGTATTTT
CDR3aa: CASSIVGSFADTQYF

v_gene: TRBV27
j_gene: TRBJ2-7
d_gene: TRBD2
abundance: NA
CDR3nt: TGTGCCAGCAGTTTAACCCTGACTAGCTGGTCCTACGAGCAGTACTTC
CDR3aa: CASSLTLTSWSYEQYF

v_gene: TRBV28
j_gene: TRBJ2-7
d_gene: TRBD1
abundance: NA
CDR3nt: TGTGCCAGCAGTTTCGGTGGGACAGGCGCCTACGAGCAGTACTTC
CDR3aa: CASSFGGTGAYEQYF

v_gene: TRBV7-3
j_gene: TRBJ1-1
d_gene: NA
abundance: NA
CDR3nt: TGTGCCAGCAGCTTAACGGAATGGACAATTAGTGAAGCTTTCTTT
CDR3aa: CASSLTEWTISEAFF

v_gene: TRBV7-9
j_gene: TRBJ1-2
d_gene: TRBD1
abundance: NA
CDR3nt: TGTGCCAGCAGCTCCCAAACAGGGGAGGGCTACACCTTC
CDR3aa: CASSSQTGEGYTF